The clone carrying this TCR beta chain was observed a few times. TRB was amplified from about 250-500 ng of blood genomic DNA. The sample originates from a study of T and B cells in COVID-19 patients. BIOMED2 TRB-A/B primer pools were used in multiplex TRB PCR. TCRdb fed the multiplex PCR reads into MiXCR, producing one record per CDR3 protein. The sample includes about 14,000 distinct CDR3 sequences, 28% of them seen just once. Germline CDR1 MNHNS, CDR2 SASEGT. V shed 6 bases and J shed 8 bases, with 16 bases lying between them. The CDR3 spans 14 residues. The origin of this receptor is a human donor who had recovered from COVID-19. The specimen sequenced was blood. The chain has TRBV6-1 and TRBJ1-4; maybe TRBD1 (6 bases). The CDR3 coding sequence is TGTGCCAGCAGCGGAGGGGGGCTAGGGGAAAAACTGTTTTTT. Amino acid sequence: CASSGGGLGEKLFF.